This T cell receptor (beta chain) was found in a study of blood T cell repertoires in COVID-19. Study-wide background: Samples came from the United States, Italy and Spain, spanning acute and convalescent COVID-19. In each case, the material was cDNA or gDNA derived from T cells, B-cell-depleted T cells, or PBMCs.

Germline V gene sequence: CDR1 MNHEY, CDR2 SMNVEV (reference sequence). The V gene end was trimmed by 1 base and the J gene end by 4 bases; junction bases not matched to a gene: 3. This CDR3 is 15 amino acids long. In the source study's methods: Nucleated cell number was recorded as an estimate derived from reference gene primer amplification. The table came from immunoSEQ multiplex PCR; TCRdb's copy has only in-frame clones and leaves some out. Clone size and V and J calls were adopted from that table, with D and trimming inferred from the DNA. The sample holds some 100,000 clones, roughly 86% seen once.

The sequence came from a human donor in a cohort sampled during active COVID-19. The rearrangement joins TRBV27 to TRBJ2-3, with 9 bases fitting TRBD2. The source material was peripheral blood. The CDR3 here is CASSLWSSGADTQYF. For the CDR3, the DNA is TGTGCCAGCAGTTTATGGTCTAGCGGGGCAGATACGCAGTATTTT.